This TCR beta chain was recovered during a study of CD8 T cells in ankylosing spondylitis. TCRdb analysed the 5' RACE reads with MiXCR anew, one entry per CDR3 protein. The table shows 200,000 to 300,000 distinct CDR3 sequences, with under 12% occurring only once. This clonotype was seen many times. Trimming removed 0 bases from V and 2 bases from J; junction bases left unmatched: 4. The CDR3 length is 15 residues. Germline V lookup: CDR1 MGHRA, CDR2 YSYEKL. This clonotype originated in a male donor with ankylosing spondylitis or in good health (not recorded which). The rearrangement uses TRBV4-1 and TRBJ2-7, with 7 bases aligning to TRBD1. Sequencing used blood, either unsorted or a sorted T cell fraction (not recorded which). CDR3 sequence (DNA): TGCGCCAGCAGCCAAGATGAGACAGGGCCCTACGAGCAGTACTTC. Amino acid sequence: CASSQDETGPYEQYF.